Listed below are T cell receptor beta chains from one sample, sequenced in a study of cytomegalovirus exposure and HLA in healthy donors. Produced via immunoSEQ multiplex PCR; TCRdb's table is partial and in-frame only. Counted here are 150,000 to 200,000 clones, 68% occurring once; the ten biggest clones make up 4% to 5.5%. Sequencing used PBMCs. The source is a woman aged 18-29 years in good health and CMV-seropositive. CDR3s include the opening cysteine and the closing phenylalanine or tryptophan. Fields, in order: J gene, V gene, D gene, clone size, CDR3 DNA, CDR3 protein. The D gene is left open where the match is weak. Clone size is not always given. Where it is, it says once, few, many or a class for expanded clones.

TRBJ2-1	TRBV4-2	TRBD2	.	TGTGCCAGCAGCCCTAGCGCTAGCGGGGGGACATACAATGAGCAGTTCTTC	CASSPSASGGTYNEQFF
TRBJ2-5	TRBV30	TRBD2	.	TGTGCCTGGAGTGTACCTAGCGGGGGGGTCCAGACCCAGTACTTC	CAWSVPSGGVQTQYF
TRBJ2-7	TRBV11-2	TRBD1	.	TGTGCCAGCAGCTCACCGGGACAGGGGTCTTCCTTC	CASSSPGQGSSF
TRBJ1-1	TRBV27	.	.	TGTGCCAGCAGTTTGATCGACAGGATGGGAACTGAAGCTTTCTTT	CASSLIDRMGTEAFF
TRBJ2-2	TRBV5-8	.	.	TGTGCCAGCAGCTCGGAGGACACCGGGGAGCTGTTTTTT	CASSSEDTGELFF
TRBJ2-1	TRBV18	.	once	TGTGCCAGCTCACCCTTAGGGGCAGATCACACTGAGCAGTTCTTC	CASSPLGADHTEQFF
TRBJ1-1	TRBV27	TRBD1	.	TGTGCCAGCAGGACAGGGCCTACTGAAGCTTTCTTT	CASRTGPTEAFF
TRBJ1-2	TRBV13	TRBD1	.	TGTGCCAGCAGCTGTTTGCTTGGACAGGGAGAAGGCTACACCTTC	CASSCLLGQGEGYTF
TRBJ1-1	TRBV4-3	.	.	TGCGCCAGCAGCCATCCCGCGGGCAGTGAAGCTTTCTTT	CASSHPAGSEAFF
TRBJ1-1	TRBV7-9	.	.	TGTGCCAGCAGCCTTAAGGAGGGGACCCTGGTCACTGAAGCTTTCTTT	CASSLKEGTLVTEAFF
TRBJ1-2	TRBV5-1	TRBD1	.	TGCGCCAGCAGCTTGGGACAGGGAGGCGGCTACACCTTC	CASSLGQGGGYTF